Below are 8 T cell receptor beta chains sequenced from a single sample in a study of Graves' ophthalmopathy and Graves' hyperthyroidism. CDR3 regions of TCR beta were amplified from RNA transcripts. Second-round multiplex PCR followed a first-round RT-PCR using HTBI primers. MiXCR, applied by TCRdb to the multiplex PCR reads, yields one record per CDR3 protein. The sample carries around 520,000 distinct CDR3 sequences, roughly 40% recorded once. Material for sequencing was peripheral blood or thyroid tissue (not recorded which). These receptor sequences come from an adult man with Graves' hyperthyroidism.

This clonotype was seen once. The limits of the CDR3 on the DNA are not certain, so only TCRdb's listed CDR3 is given. The V call is TRBV5-4, the J call TRBJ1-2; TRBD1 was called by the table and not checked on the DNA. The CDR3 adds up to 21 amino acids, both ends counted. The germline V gene has CDR1 SGHNT and CDR2 YYREEE (reference sequence). CDR3 in amino acids: CASSFYICSAPPGTGAGGYTF.

This clonotype was seen only once. This chain uses TRBV7-6 with TRBJ1-1, with TRBD1 as a possible D gene (6 bases). The V gene lost 5 bases and the J gene lost 13 bases, with 8 bases spanning the gap. The germline gives CDR1 SGHVS, CDR2 FNYEAQ. The CDR3 consists of 9 residues. The CDR3 spells CASSEQGFF. The CDR3 region has the DNA TGTGCCAGCAGCGAACAGGGTTTCTTT.

This clonotype was recorded at least ten times. The V call is TRBV6-2 or TRBV6-3, the J call TRBJ1-2; D gene unclear. The CDR3 is made up of 13 amino acids. Germline-derived CDR1 and CDR2 are MNHEY and SVGEGT. Trimming stripped 2 bases from V and 1 base from J, with 5 bases between. CDR3 sequence: CASSYALNYGYTF. The CDR3, as DNA: TGTGCCAGCAGTTACGCTCTTAACTATGGCTACACCTTC.

This clonotype was counted ten times or more. This chain joins TRBV20-1 and TRBJ2-5; D unresolved. Trimming cost V 0 bases and J 0 bases, with 11 bases left between them. The CDR3 is 15 residues long. Germline V CDR1 and CDR2: DFQATT, SNEGSKA (reference sequence). DNA of the CDR3: TGCAGTGCTAGAGATCCAAAAGGGTACCAAGAGACCCAGTACTTC. Its protein product is CSARDPKGYQETQYF.

In the case of this clonotype: This clone may be a read error of a much larger clone one base away. This rearrangement joins TRBV10-3 to TRBJ1-2; 9 nucleotides match TRBD1. The CDR3 runs to 15 residues. From germline, CDR1 is ENHRY and CDR2 SYGVKD. CDR3 bases: TGTGCCAGCAGTGAACTGGGGGACAGGGTATATGGCTACACCTTC. Protein product: CASSELGDRVYGYTF.

This chain connects TRBV10-3 to TRBJ1-1; 7 bases are shared with TRBD1. CDR1 and CDR2 from the germline V gene are ENHRY and SYGVKD. Germline trimming cut 6 bases from V and 4 bases from J; bases unmatched to any gene: 5. This CDR3 is built from 13 residues. CDR3 residues: CAISLGQSTEAFF. CDR3 nucleotide sequence: TGTGCCATCAGCTTGGGACAGAGCACTGAAGCTTTCTTT.

This chain uses TRBV7-8 with TRBJ2-5, with TRBD1 matching over 8 bases. CDR1 is SGHVS and CDR2 is FQNEAQ in the germline V gene. Trimming cost V 6 bases and J 9 bases; bases outside gene matches: 6. This CDR3 is built from 12 residues. CDR3 nucleotide sequence: TGTGCCAGCAGTCTGGACAGGGAACCCCAGTACTTC. Its translation is CASSLDREPQYF. Together with reference TRBV7-8 and TRBJ2-5, the CDR3 gives the full variable domain: GAGVSQSPRYKVAKRGQDVALRCDPISGHVSLFWYQQALGQGPEFLTYFQNEAQLDKSGLPSDRFFAERPEGSVSTLKIQRTQQEDSAVYLCASSLDREPQYFGPGTRLLVL.

This clonotype was recorded many times. This chain joins TRBV29-1 and TRBJ2-7; 11 bases are a match to TRBD1. The V gene end was trimmed by 7 bases and the J gene end by 5 bases; junction bases not matched to a gene: 10. This CDR3 is built from 14 residues. Germline CDR1 and CDR2: SQVTM and ANQGSEA. The CDR3 nucleotides are TGCAGCGGCTCTAATCCGGGACAGGGGGACGAGCAGTACTTC. Translating it yields CSGSNPGQGDEQYF.